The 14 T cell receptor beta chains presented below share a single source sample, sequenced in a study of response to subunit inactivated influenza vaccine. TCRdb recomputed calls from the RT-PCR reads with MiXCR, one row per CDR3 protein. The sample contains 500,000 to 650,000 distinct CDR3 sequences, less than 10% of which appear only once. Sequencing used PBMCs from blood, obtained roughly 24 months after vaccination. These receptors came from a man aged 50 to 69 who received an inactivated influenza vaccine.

The CDR3, as DNA: TGTGCCACCATGGCGGGGGCGGAACAGCCCCAGCATTTT. It is translated as CATMAGAEQPQHF. The rearrangement links TRBV10-3 to TRBJ1-5; D might be TRBD1 (6 bases). V shed 10 bases and J shed 7 bases, with 17 bases lying between them. CDR3 length equals 13 residues. Germline values: CDR1 ENHRY, CDR2 SYGVKD.

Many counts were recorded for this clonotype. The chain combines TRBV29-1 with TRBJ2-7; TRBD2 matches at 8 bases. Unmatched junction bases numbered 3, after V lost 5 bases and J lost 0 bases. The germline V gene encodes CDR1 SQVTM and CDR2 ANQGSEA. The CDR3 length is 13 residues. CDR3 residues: CSVPGGSSYEQYF. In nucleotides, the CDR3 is TGCAGCGTTCCGGGGGGGAGCTCCTACGAGCAGTACTTC.

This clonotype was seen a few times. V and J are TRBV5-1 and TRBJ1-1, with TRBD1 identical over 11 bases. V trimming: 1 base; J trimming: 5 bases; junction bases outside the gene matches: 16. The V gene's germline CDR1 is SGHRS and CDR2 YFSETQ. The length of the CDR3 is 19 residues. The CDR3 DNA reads TGCGCCAGCAGCTTGATGAGTGCGGACAGGGGGCTGGTGGTAACTGAAGCTTTCTTT. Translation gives CASSLMSADRGLVVTEAFF.

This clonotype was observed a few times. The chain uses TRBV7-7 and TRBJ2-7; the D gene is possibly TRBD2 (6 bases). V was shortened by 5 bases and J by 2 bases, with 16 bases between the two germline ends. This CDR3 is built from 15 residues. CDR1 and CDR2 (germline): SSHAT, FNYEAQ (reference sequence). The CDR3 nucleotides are TGTGCCAGCAGCCCTGCGACTAGACTCACCTACGAGCAGTACTTC. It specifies CASSPATRLTYEQYF.

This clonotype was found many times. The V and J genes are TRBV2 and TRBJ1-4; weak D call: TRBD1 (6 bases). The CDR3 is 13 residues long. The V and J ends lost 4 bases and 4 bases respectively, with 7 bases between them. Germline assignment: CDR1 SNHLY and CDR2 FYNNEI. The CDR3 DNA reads TGTGCCAGCAGTGCAGGGGATAATGAAAAACTGTTTTTT. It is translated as CASSAGDNEKLFF.

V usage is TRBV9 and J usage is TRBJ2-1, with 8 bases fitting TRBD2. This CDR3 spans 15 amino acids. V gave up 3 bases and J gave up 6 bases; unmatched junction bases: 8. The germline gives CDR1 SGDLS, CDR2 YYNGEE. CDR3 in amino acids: CASSGREGRFNEQFF. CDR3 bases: TGTGCCAGCAGCGGACGGGAGGGCCGGTTCAATGAGCAGTTCTTC.

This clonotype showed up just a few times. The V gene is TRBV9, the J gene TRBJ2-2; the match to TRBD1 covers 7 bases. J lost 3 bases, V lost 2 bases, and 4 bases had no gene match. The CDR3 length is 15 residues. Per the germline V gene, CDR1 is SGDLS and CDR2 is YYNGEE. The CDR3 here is CASSVGTAYTGELFF. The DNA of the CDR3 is TGTGCCAGCAGCGTTGGGACAGCATACACCGGGGAGCTGTTTTTT.

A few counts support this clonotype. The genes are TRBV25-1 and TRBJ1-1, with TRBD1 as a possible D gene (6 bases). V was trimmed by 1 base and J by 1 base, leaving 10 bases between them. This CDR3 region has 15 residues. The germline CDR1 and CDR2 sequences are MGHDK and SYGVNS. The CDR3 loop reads CASSESSGANTEAFF. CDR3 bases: TGTGCCAGCAGTGAATCGTCAGGGGCGAACACTGAAGCTTTCTTT.

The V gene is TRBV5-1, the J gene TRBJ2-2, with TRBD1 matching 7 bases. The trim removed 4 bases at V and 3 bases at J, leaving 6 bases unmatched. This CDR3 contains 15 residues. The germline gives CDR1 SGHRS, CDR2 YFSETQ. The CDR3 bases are TGCGCCAGCAGCGACACAGGGGCCCACACCGGGGAGCTGTTTTTT. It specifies CASSDTGAHTGELFF.

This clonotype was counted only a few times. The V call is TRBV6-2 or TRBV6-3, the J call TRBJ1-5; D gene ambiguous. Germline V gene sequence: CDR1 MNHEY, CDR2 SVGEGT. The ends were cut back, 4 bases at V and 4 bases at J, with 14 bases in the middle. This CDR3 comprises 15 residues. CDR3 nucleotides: TGTGCCAGCAGTTTATCCAGGACCCTAAATCAGCCCCAGCATTTT. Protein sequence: CASSLSRTLNQPQHF.

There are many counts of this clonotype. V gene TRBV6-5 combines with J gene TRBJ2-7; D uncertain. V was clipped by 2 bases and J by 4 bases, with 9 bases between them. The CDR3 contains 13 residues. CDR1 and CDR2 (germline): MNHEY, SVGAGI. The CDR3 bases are TGTGCCAGCAGTTACGTCCGGTATTACGAGCAGTACTTC. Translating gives CASSYVRYYEQYF.

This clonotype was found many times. CDR3 DNA: TGTGCCAGCAGTTTTACGAATGGATCACCCCTCCACTTT. Translating gives CASSFTNGSPLHF. The rearrangement joins TRBV12-3 or TRBV12-4 to TRBJ1-6; D unclear. This CDR3 is built from 13 residues. V lost 3 bases, J lost 10 bases, and 10 bases lay in between.

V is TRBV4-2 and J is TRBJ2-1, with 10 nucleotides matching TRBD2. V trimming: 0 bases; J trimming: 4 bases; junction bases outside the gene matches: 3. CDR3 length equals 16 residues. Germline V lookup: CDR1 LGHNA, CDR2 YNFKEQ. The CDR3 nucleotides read TGTGCCAGCAGCCAAGATAGGGGACTAGCGTACAATGAGCAGTTCTTC. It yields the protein CASSQDRGLAYNEQFF.

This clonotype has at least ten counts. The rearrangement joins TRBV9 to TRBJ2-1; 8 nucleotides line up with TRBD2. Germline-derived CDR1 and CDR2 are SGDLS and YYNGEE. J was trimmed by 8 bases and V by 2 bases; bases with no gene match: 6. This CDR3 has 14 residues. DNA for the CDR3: TGTGCCAGCAGCGTCGGCGGGAGGACTGATGAGCAGTTCTTC. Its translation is CASSVGGRTDEQFF.